This T cell receptor (beta chain) was obtained from a study of CD8 T cells in Susac syndrome. The CDR3 sequence is 14 residues long. Germline V gene data show CDR1 as MNHEY and CDR2 as SVGEGT. On this clonotype itself: At one boundary the junction diverges from the germline segment, which might be a read error.

Random-hexamer reverse transcription was applied to about 0.45 to 1 ug RNA. TCRdb called the immunoSEQ multiplex PCR reads again in MiXCR, with one record for every CDR3 protein. The sample lists fewer than 150,000 distinct CDR3 sequences; approximately 93% were seen once. The receptor comes from a human donor with multiple sclerosis. V gene TRBV6-2 or TRBV6-3 combines with J gene TRBJ1-5, with D possibly being TRBD1 (5 bases). Sequenced: CD4+ T cells from PBMCs. CDR3 in amino acids: CASSYQGSDQPQHF. The CDR3 bases are TGTGCCAGCAGTTACCAGGGTAGCGATCAGCCCCAGCATTTT.